The 16 T cell receptor beta chains below come from one sample, sequenced in a study of T cells in Graves' hyperthyroidism and ophthalmopathy. Using RNA transcripts as the source, TCR beta CDR3 regions were amplified. During a first-round RT-PCR of the TCR CDR3, the HTBI primer set was used. TCRdb fed the multiplex PCR reads into MiXCR, producing one record per CDR3 protein. Here the sample spans under 300,000 distinct CDR3 sequences, roughly an eighth being singletons. The sequencing sample was made of blood. Receptors originate from a woman in her forties with Graves' hyperthyroidism.

At least ten counts were recorded for this clonotype. The V gene is TRBV28, the J gene TRBJ1-1, with D perhaps matching TRBD1 (5 bases). V was shortened by 6 bases and J by 4 bases, with 15 bases between the two germline ends. The CDR3 extends over 14 amino acids. Germline V gene sequence: CDR1 MDHEN, CDR2 SYDVKM. CDR3 sequence: CASRLRQLSTEAFF. The CDR3 DNA follows: TGTGCCAGCAGACTGAGACAGCTGAGCACTGAAGCTTTCTTT.

V and J are TRBV28 and TRBJ2-1; D gene unclear. The germline CDR1 and CDR2 sequences are MDHEN and SYDVKM. This CDR3 has 14 residues. Trimming shortened V by 1 base and J by 6 bases, and 10 bases separated the two germline ends. CDR3: CASSLYPRGNEQFF. CDR3 sequence (DNA): TGTGCCAGCAGTTTATATCCCCGCGGCAATGAGCAGTTCTTC. Full variable domain (outside the CDR3, taken from reference TRBV28 and TRBJ2-1): DVKVTQSSRYLVKRTGEKVFLECVQDMDHENMFWYRQDPGLGLRLIYFSYDVKMKEKGDIPEGYSVSREKKERFSLILESASTNQTSMYLCASSLYPRGNEQFFGPGTRLTVL.

This clonotype showed up many times. The V gene is TRBV7-6, the J gene TRBJ2-1; TRBD1 agrees at 10 bases. CDR1 and CDR2 (germline): SGHVS, FNYEAQ. V trimming: 5 bases; J trimming: 0 bases; junction bases outside the gene matches: 4. The CDR3 loop spans 16 amino acids. The CDR3 DNA follows: TGTGCCAGCAGCCCGCGACAGGGGGCCTCCTACAATGAGCAGTTCTTC. Its translation: CASSPRQGASYNEQFF. The full variable domain, in which reference TRBV7-6 and TRBJ2-1 provide the parts outside the CDR3, is GAGVSQSPRYKVTKRGQDVALRCDPISGHVSLYWYRQALGQGPEFLTYFNYEAQQDKSGLPNDRFSAERPEGSISTLTIQRTEQRDSAMYRCASSPRQGASYNEQFFGPGTRLTVL.

This clonotype was seen only a few times. This sequence joins TRBV12-5 and TRBJ1-6, with 9 bases identical to TRBD1. The trim removed 1 base at V and 6 bases at J, leaving 4 bases unmatched. The CDR3 is 16 residues long. CDR1 and CDR2 from the germline V gene are LGHNT and FRNRAP. This chain's CDR3 is CASGLGQGEINSPLHF. CDR3 coding DNA: TGTGCTAGTGGTTTGGGACAGGGGGAAATTAATTCACCCCTCCACTTT.

This clonotype was picked up many times. The V and J genes are TRBV29-1 and TRBJ2-3; D call uncertain. Per the germline V gene, CDR1 is SQVTM and CDR2 is ANQGSEA. V shed 4 bases and J shed 2 bases, with 10 bases lying between them. The CDR3 runs to 13 residues. Here the CDR3 reads CSVGADTTDTQYF. CDR3 coding DNA: TGCAGCGTTGGGGCCGATACCACAGATACGCAGTATTTT.

This clonotype was counted ten times or more. The chain carries TRBV12-3 or TRBV12-4 and TRBJ2-7; TRBD1 is a possible D gene (5 bases). This CDR3 contains 13 residues. Trimming took 0 bases from V and 5 from J, leaving 8 bases between them. CDR3 DNA: TGTGCCAGCAGTTTAGCCAGGGCCAACGAGCAGTACTTC. Encoded protein: CASSLARANEQYF.

There are a few counts of this clonotype. The chain combines TRBV9 with TRBJ1-6; 9 bases fit TRBD1. Trimming removed 3 bases from V and 7 bases from J; junction bases left unmatched: 5. There are 15 residues in the CDR3. CDR1 is SGDLS and CDR2 is YYNGEE in the germline V gene. The CDR3 region is CASSAGTGRNSPLHF. CDR3 coding DNA: TGTGCCAGCAGCGCCGGGACAGGGAGGAATTCACCCCTCCACTTT.

This clonotype was seen at least ten times. The chain employs TRBV20-1 and TRBJ2-7; TRBD2 aligns across 8 bases. J lost 0 bases, V lost 1 base, and 8 bases had no gene match. From germline, CDR1 is DFQATT and CDR2 SNEGSKA (reference sequence). CDR3 length equals 16 residues. CDR3 region: CSARGNSGTLSYEQYF. The CDR3 region has the DNA TGCAGTGCTAGAGGGAATAGCGGGACCCTCTCCTACGAGCAGTACTTC.

The table lists this clonotype with a few counts. The chain is built from TRBV24-1 and TRBJ2-1; weak D call: TRBD2 (5 bases). Germline lookup yields CDR1 KGHDR and CDR2 SFDVKD. The CDR3 covers 15 residues. V dropped 7 bases and J dropped 4 bases, with 16 bases sitting between them. Here the CDR3 DNA reads TGTGCCACCAGCAGTCCCCGGGGAGAGTACAATGAGCAGTTCTTC. Protein product: CATSSPRGEYNEQFF.

In its sample, this clonotype was seen a few times. The gene calls are TRBV19 and TRBJ2-3, with D unresolved. V was cut by 4 bases and J by 0 bases, with 11 bases left in between. Germline loops: CDR1 LNHDA, CDR2 SQIVND (reference sequence). The CDR3 covers 15 residues. The CDR3 DNA reads TGTGCCAGTAGTAATAATGGGCAGAGCACAGATACGCAGTATTTT. This translates into CASSNNGQSTDTQYF.

This clonotype has more than one count but fewer than ten. This rearrangement joins TRBV19 to TRBJ1-2; D is unclear. Germline lookup yields CDR1 LNHDA and CDR2 SQIVND (reference sequence). The CDR3 loop spans 14 amino acids. The V gene lost 4 bases and the J gene lost 3 bases, with 12 bases spanning the gap. CDR3 nucleotides: TGTGCCAGTAGTACTCGGAGGATCCACTATGGCTACACCTTC. Protein: CASSTRRIHYGYTF.

This clonotype has a handful of counts. This chain uses TRBV20-1 with TRBJ2-1; D may be TRBD2 (6 bases). V gave up 7 bases and J gave up 7 bases, with 11 bases separating them. CDR1 and CDR2 from the germline V gene are DFQATT and SNEGSKA (reference sequence). The CDR3 runs 11 residues. The CDR3 protein is CSVAGNNEQFF. The CDR3 DNA reads TGCAGTGTGGCGGGAAATAATGAGCAGTTCTTC.

This clonotype was seen repeatedly, ten times or more. The genes are TRBV5-1 and TRBJ2-5, with D unresolved. CDR1 and CDR2 (germline): SGHRS, YFSETQ. Trimming cost V 3 bases and J 1 base, with 7 bases left between them. There are 13 residues in the CDR3. CDR3 sequence reads: CASSSAPQETQYF. For the CDR3, the DNA is TGCGCCAGCAGCTCAGCTCCCCAAGAGACCCAGTACTTC.

The chain joins TRBV28 to TRBJ2-3; 7 bases are shared with TRBD2. The CDR3 length is 19 residues. V dropped 6 bases and J dropped 0; count of bases not matched to a gene: 18. Per the germline V gene, CDR1 is MDHEN and CDR2 is SYDVKM. The CDR3 DNA reads as TGTGCCAGCAGCCTTTCAAGGCCCGGTGGACTAGGGAGCACAGATACGCAGTATTTT. Translating it yields CASSLSRPGGLGSTDTQYF.

This clonotype was counted at least ten times. Here the CDR3 DNA reads TGTGCCAGCAGCCCTACAGGGGGCGTCTGGACCGGGGAGCTGTTTTTT. It is translated as CASSPTGGVWTGELFF. The V and J genes are TRBV3-1 and TRBJ2-2; 9 positions agree with TRBD1. Per germline, CDR1 LGHDT and CDR2 YNNKEL (reference sequence). This CDR3 is 16 amino acids long. V shed 4 bases and J 5 bases; nucleotides not matched to a gene: 8.

This clonotype was detected many times. CDR3 nucleotides: TGTGCCAGCAGGGTGGGAGTGTCCTCTTACAATGAGCAGTTCTTC. As protein: CASRVGVSSYNEQFF. V usage is TRBV7-3 and J usage is TRBJ2-1, with D tentatively TRBD2 (5 bases). The V gene's germline CDR1 is SGHTA and CDR2 FQGTGA. The CDR3 is 15 residues long. V lost 6 bases and J lost 4, with 16 bases in between. Based on the CDR3 plus reference TRBV7-3 and TRBJ2-1, the full variable domain is GAGVSQTPSNKVTEKGKYVELRCDPISGHTALYWYRQSLGQGPEFLIYFQGTGAADDSGLPNDRFFAVRPEGSVSTLKIQRTERGDSAVYLCASRVGVSSYNEQFFGPGTRLTVL.